The source of this T cell receptor beta chain is a study of blood T cell repertoires in COVID-19. At the level of the study: Material from acute and convalescent COVID-19 was sourced from the United States, Italy and Spain. In each case, the material was cDNA or gDNA derived from T cells, B-cell-depleted T cells, or PBMCs.

As processed by the authors: Using reference gene primer amplification, nucleated cell counts were estimated. Some clones are missing from TCRdb's copy, which holds only in-frame ones; the method was immunoSEQ multiplex PCR. V, J and clone size reflect that table, while D and trimming were determined from the DNA. The sample includes around 140,000 clones, 88% of them seen just once. This clone has only one observation. The CDR3 consists of 13 residues. After removal of 9 bases from V and 7 bases from J, the junction contained 7 bases not matched to a gene. Germline CDR1 and CDR2: LNHDA and SQIVND (reference sequence).

This chain uses TRBV19 with TRBJ2-1; TRBD1 matches at 9 bases. The sequence was collected from a woman in her 50s with acute or convalescent COVID-19. The sample was peripheral blood. For the CDR3, the DNA is TGTGCCAGCGGGGACAGGGATTGGAATGAGCAGTTCTTC. It is translated as CASGDRDWNEQFF. The entire variable domain, with the rest obtained from reference TRBV19 and TRBJ2-1, is as follows: DGGITQSPKYLFRKEGQNVTLSCEQNLNHDAMYWYRQDPGQGLRLIYYSQIVNDFQKGDIAEGYSVSREKKESFPLTVTSAQKNPTAFYLCASGDRDWNEQFFGPGTRLTVL.